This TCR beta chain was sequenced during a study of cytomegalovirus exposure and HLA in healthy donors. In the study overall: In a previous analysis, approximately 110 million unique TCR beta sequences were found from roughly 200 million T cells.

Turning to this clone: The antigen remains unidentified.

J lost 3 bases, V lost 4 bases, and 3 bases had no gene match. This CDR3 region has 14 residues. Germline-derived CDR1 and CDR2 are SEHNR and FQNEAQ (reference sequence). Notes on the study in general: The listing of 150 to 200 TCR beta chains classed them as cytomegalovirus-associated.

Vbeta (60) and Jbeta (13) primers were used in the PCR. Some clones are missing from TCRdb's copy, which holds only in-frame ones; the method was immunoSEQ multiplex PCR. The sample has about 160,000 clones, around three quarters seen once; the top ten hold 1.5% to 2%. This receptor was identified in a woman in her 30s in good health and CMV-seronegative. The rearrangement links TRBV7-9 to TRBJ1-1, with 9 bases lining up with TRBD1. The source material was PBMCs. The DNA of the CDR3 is TGTGCCAGCAGCTGGGGACAGGGAGACACTGAAGCTTTCTTT. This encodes CASSWGQGDTEAFF. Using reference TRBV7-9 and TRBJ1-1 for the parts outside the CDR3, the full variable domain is DTGVSQNPRHKITKRGQNVTFRCDPISEHNRLYWYRQTLGQGPEFLTYFQNEAQLEKSRLLSDRFSAERPKGSFSTLEIQRTEQGDSAMYLCASSWGQGDTEAFFGQGTRLTVV.